A selection of T cell receptor beta chains follows, all from one sample in a study of blood T cell repertoires in COVID-19. TCRdb's table, derived via immunoSEQ multiplex PCR, lists solely in-frame clones and lacks some. The repertoire includes under 130,000 clones, about three quarters of them detected once, and approximately 20% sits in the top ten. Specimen: peripheral blood. The receptors here all came from a woman in her sixties or seventies with acute or convalescent COVID-19. Both conserved end residues are part of each CDR3. D genes are given only for firm matches. Size values are once, few and many counts, or a class for expanded clones, and some rows have none.

>NA|TRBJ1-5|TRBV21-1|NA
CASSKAPSDGNCNQPQHF
TGTGCCAGCAGCAAAGCCCCCTCGGACGGGAACTGCAATCAGCCCCAGCATTTT
>NA|TRBJ1-5|TRBV6-5|few
CASTPSSYQPQHF
TGTGCCAGCACCCCCTCTAGCTATCAGCCCCAGCATTTT
>TRBD1|TRBJ2-1|TRBV7-2|NA
CASSLAGQGEQFF
TGTGCCAGCAGCTTAGCGGGACAGGGAGAGCAGTTCTTC
>NA|TRBJ2-7|TRBV5-1|NA
CASSLGLTDSYEQYF
TGCGCCAGCAGCTTGGGGCTCACCGATTCCTACGAGCAGTACTTC
>TRBD1|TRBJ1-1|TRBV9|NA
CASSTSDRGPAEAFF
TGTGCCAGCAGCACTTCAGACAGGGGTCCCGCCGAAGCTTTCTTT
>TRBD1|TRBJ1-1|TRBV18|NA
CASSYDRANTEAFF
TGTGCCAGCTCATATGACAGGGCGAACACTGAAGCTTTCTTT
>TRBD2|TRBJ2-5|TRBV5-1|NA
CASSSQTSGIQETQYF
TGCGCCAGCAGCTCCCAAACTAGCGGCATCCAAGAGACCCAGTACTTC
>NA|TRBJ2-1|TRBV24-1|once
CATSDTQGCNEQFF
TGTGCCACCAGTGATACACAGGGATGCAATGAGCAGTTCTTC
>NA|TRBJ1-1|TRBV19|once
CASSITGNTEAFF
TGTGCCAGTAGTATCACAGGGAACACTGAAGCTTTCTTT
>TRBD1|TRBJ1-1|TRBV7-9|NA
CASSARQGLNTEAFF
TGTGCCAGCAGCGCCCGACAGGGTCTGAACACTGAAGCTTTCTTT
>NA|TRBJ2-3|TRBV11-2|NA
CASSPGLSTDTQYF
TGTGCCAGCAGCCCGGGACTTAGTACAGATACGCAGTATTTT
>TRBD1|TRBJ1-2|TRBV7-9|NA
CASSFRTGPNYGYTF
TGTGCCAGCAGCTTCCGGACAGGGCCTAACTATGGCTACACCTTC
>TRBD2|TRBJ2-5|TRBV5-1|NA
CASSIGLAGSQETQYF
TGCGCCAGCAGCATCGGACTAGCGGGATCCCAAGAGACCCAGTACTTC
>NA|TRBJ1-2|TRBV5-1|NA
CASTREYLGYGYTF
TGCGCCAGCACCCGGGAGTACCTGGGGTATGGCTACACCTTC
>NA|TRBJ2-5|TRBV5-1|few
CASSLQGTETQYF
TGCGCCAGCAGCTTACAAGGGACTGAGACCCAGTACTTC
>TRBD2|TRBJ2-5|TRBV5-1|once
CASTAAGVETQYF
TGCGCCAGCACTGCAGCGGGGGTGGAGACCCAGTACTTC
>TRBD2|TRBJ2-7|TRBV30|NA
CAWSSPRAGGPYEQYF
TGTGCCTGGAGTTCTCCCAGGGCGGGGGGTCCCTACGAGCAGTACTTC
>NA|TRBJ2-1|TRBV6-5|NA
CATRRGTVNEQFF
TGTGCCACCAGACGCGGGACTGTCAATGAGCAGTTCTTC
>TRBD1|TRBJ1-1|TRBV5-1|once
CASSSQNPGQGEAFF
TGCGCCAGCAGCTCTCAAAACCCGGGACAGGGTGAAGCTTTCTTT
>TRBD1|TRBJ1-1|TRBV11-2|few
CASSLPTGRTEAFF
TGTGCCAGCAGCTTACCGACAGGGCGAACTGAAGCTTTCTTT
>NA|TRBJ2-5|TRBV12-5|once
CASGLDGTGQETQYF
TGTGCTAGTGGTTTAGACGGGACTGGCCAAGAGACCCAGTACTTC
>TRBD1|TRBJ1-2|TRBV29-1|NA
CSVRTGRVRGYTF
TGCAGCGTGAGGACAGGCCGGGTTAGGGGCTACACCTTC
>TRBD1|TRBJ1-1|TRBV29-1|once
CSVDRGTGKIEAFF
TGCAGCGTTGACAGGGGGACAGGGAAGATTGAAGCTTTCTTT
>NA|TRBJ1-1|TRBV18|NA
CASLGGPMNTEAFF
TGTGCCAGCCTCGGGGGGCCCATGAACACTGAAGCTTTCTTT
>NA|TRBJ2-5|TRBV11-3|NA
CASSPGTGLRETQYF
TGTGCCAGCAGCCCCGGCACAGGATTACGGGAGACCCAGTACTTC
>TRBD1|TRBJ1-5|TRBV7-2|NA
CASGQGINQPQHF
TGTGCCAGCGGACAGGGCATCAATCAGCCCCAGCATTTT
>NA|TRBJ2-3|TRBV4-1|NA
CASSQDPGADTQYF
TGCGCCAGCAGCCAAGATCCCGGGGCAGATACGCAGTATTTT
>NA|TRBJ2-5|TRBV7-7|NA
CASSPFVGEQETQYF
TGTGCCAGCAGCCCTTTCGTGGGCGAGCAAGAGACCCAGTACTTC
>NA|TRBJ2-7|TRBV21-1|NA
CASSDREEDDYEQYF
TGTGCCAGCAGCGATCGGGAGGAGGACGATTACGAGCAGTACTTC
>TRBD1|TRBJ1-1|TRBV14|NA
CASSSGTGWVTEAFF
TGTGCCAGCAGCTCGGGGACAGGGTGGGTCACTGAAGCTTTCTTT
>NA|TRBJ1-1|TRBV5-4|NA
CASSLMAGAEAFF
TGTGCCAGCAGCTTAATGGCAGGGGCAGAAGCTTTCTTT
>NA|TRBJ1-2|TRBV4-3|few
CASSQDRWGGGYTF
TGCGCCAGCAGCCAAGATCGATGGGGAGGGGGCTACACCTTC
>TRBD2|TRBJ2-2|TRBV4-3|NA
CASSQGGGTGELFF
TGCGCCAGCAGCCAAGGCGGGGGCACCGGGGAGCTGTTTTTT
>TRBD2|TRBJ2-3|TRBV5-4|NA
CASRISGTSTDTQYF
TGTGCCAGCCGAATTAGCGGGACTAGCACAGATACGCAGTATTTT
>TRBD1|TRBJ1-5|TRBV4-1|NA
CASSQDRGRMGNQPQHF
TGCGCCAGCAGCCAAGATAGGGGGCGCATGGGCAATCAGCCCCAGCATTTT
>NA|TRBJ2-2|TRBV19|NA
CASSITPGNTGELFF
TGTGCCAGTAGTATTACCCCAGGGAACACCGGGGAGCTGTTTTTT
>TRBD2|TRBJ2-1|TRBV7-2|NA
CASSLAAQRGGYNEQFF
TGTGCCAGCAGCTTGGCCGCTCAGCGGGGGGGGTACAATGAGCAGTTCTTC
>TRBD1|TRBJ2-7|TRBV13|NA
CASSLSDRESYEQYF
TGTGCCAGCAGCCTTTCGGACAGGGAGTCCTACGAGCAGTACTTC
>TRBD1|TRBJ2-2|TRBV6-5|NA
CASRRDRATGELFF
TGTGCCAGCAGAAGGGACAGGGCCACCGGGGAGCTGTTTTTT
>NA|TRBJ1-6|TRBV6-5|NA
CASSYSGDNSPLHF
TGTGCCAGCAGTTACTCAGGGGATAACTCACCCCTCCACTTT
>TRBD2|TRBJ2-7|TRBV4-1|few
CASSQVGTSVLREQYF
TGCGCCAGCAGCCAAGTAGGTACTAGCGTTCTCCGCGAGCAGTACTTC
>TRBD2|TRBJ2-5|TRBV27|NA
CASSPLGAGVQETQYF
TGTGCCAGCAGTCCCCTTGGAGCGGGAGTTCAAGAGACCCAGTACTTC
>NA|TRBJ1-1|TRBV29-1|NA
CSVRPGNFEAFF
TGCAGCGTTCGCCCGGGAAACTTTGAAGCTTTCTTT
>NA|TRBJ1-1|TRBV19|NA
CASTGYSNTEAFF
TGTGCCAGTACAGGCTATTCGAACACTGAAGCTTTCTTT
>NA|TRBJ1-5|TRBV3-1/TRBV3-2|NA
CASSQAGNPREPQHF
TGTGCCAGCAGCCAAGCCGGGAACCCCCGGGAGCCCCAGCATTTT
>TRBD1|TRBJ1-6|TRBV5-1|few
CASSFRQGGSPLHF
TGCGCCAGCAGCTTTAGACAGGGAGGATCACCCCTCCACTTT
>TRBD1|TRBJ1-2|TRBV5-4|NA
CASSPIGQGGYGYTF
TGTGCCAGCAGCCCTATCGGACAGGGCGGCTATGGCTACACCTTC
>TRBD1|TRBJ2-7|TRBV10-3|few
CAISESKGQGTGYEQYF
TGTGCCATCAGTGAGTCGAAGGGACAGGGTACGGGGTACGAGCAGTACTTC
>NA|TRBJ1-2|TRBV28|NA
CASRSPPMGYTF
TGTGCCAGCAGGAGTCCGCCCATGGGCTACACCTTC
>NA|TRBJ2-3|TRBV27|once
CASRPRGTSTDTQYF
TGTGCCAGCAGGCCCAGGGGTACTTCCACAGATACGCAGTATTTT
>TRBD1|TRBJ1-5|TRBV19|NA
CASSSPGQSNQPQHF
TGTGCCAGTAGTTCTCCGGGACAGAGCAATCAGCCCCAGCATTTT
>NA|TRBJ2-7|TRBV7-7|few
CASSSNAGYEQYF
TGTGCCAGCAGCTCCAACGCCGGCTACGAGCAGTACTTC
>NA|TRBJ1-6|TRBV10-3|NA
CAISEPYGGSSPLHF
TGTGCCATCAGTGAGCCGTACGGGGGTTCCTCACCCCTCCACTTT
>TRBD1|TRBJ2-7|TRBV28|NA
CASSFGQAAYEQYF
TGTGCCAGCAGTTTCGGACAGGCGGCCTACGAGCAGTACTTC
>TRBD1|TRBJ2-3|TRBV2|few
CASRTGQHSSTDTQYF
TGTGCCAGCAGGACGGGACAGCATTCTAGCACAGATACGCAGTATTTT
>NA|TRBJ2-5|TRBV4-3|NA
CASSQGGAGPGETQYF
TGCGCCAGCAGCCAAGGTGGGGCGGGGCCAGGGGAGACCCAGTACTTC
>TRBD2|TRBJ2-1|TRBV7-7|many
CASSLAREGRANEQFF
TGTGCCAGCAGCTTAGCGAGGGAGGGTCGGGCTAATGAGCAGTTCTTC
>NA|TRBJ2-5|TRBV4-3|NA
CASSLGSGSRGETQYF
TGCGCCAGCAGCCTCGGATCGGGATCCCGGGGAGAGACCCAGTACTTC